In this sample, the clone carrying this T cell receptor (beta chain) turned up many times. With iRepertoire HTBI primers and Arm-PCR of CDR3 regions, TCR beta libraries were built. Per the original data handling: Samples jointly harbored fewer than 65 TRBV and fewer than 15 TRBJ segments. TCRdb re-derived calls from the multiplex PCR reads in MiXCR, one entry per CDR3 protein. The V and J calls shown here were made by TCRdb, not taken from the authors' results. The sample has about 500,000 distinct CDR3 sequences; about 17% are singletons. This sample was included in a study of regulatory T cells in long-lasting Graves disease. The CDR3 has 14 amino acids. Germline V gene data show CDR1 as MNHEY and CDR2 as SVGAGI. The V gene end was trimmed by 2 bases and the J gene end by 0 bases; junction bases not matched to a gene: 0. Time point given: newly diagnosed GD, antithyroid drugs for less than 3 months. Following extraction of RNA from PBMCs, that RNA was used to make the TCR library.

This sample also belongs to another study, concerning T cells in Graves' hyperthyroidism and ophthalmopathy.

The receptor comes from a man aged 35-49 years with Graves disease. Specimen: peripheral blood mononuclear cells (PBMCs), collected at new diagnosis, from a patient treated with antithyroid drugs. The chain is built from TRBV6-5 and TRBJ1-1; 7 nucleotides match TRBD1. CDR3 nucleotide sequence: TGTGCCAGCAGTTACGGGACAGTGAACACTGAAGCTTTCTTT. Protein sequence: CASSYGTVNTEAFF.